One and the same sample provided the 31 T cell receptor beta chains below, sequenced in a study of cytotoxic CD8 clonotypes in ibrutinib-treated CLL. This table comes from immunoSEQ multiplex PCR, and its TCRdb copy is limited to in-frame clones, with some not included. This table holds roughly 63,000 clones, less than 75% found once. This material consisted of PBMCs, taken after 12 months of ibrutinib treatment. The receptor source for this set is a human donor with chronic lymphocytic leukemia.

This chain connects TRBV28 to TRBJ1-2; 8 bases fit TRBD1. The germline gives CDR1 MDHEN, CDR2 SYDVKM. The CDR3 length is 14 residues. V lost 7 bases, J lost 5 bases, and 9 bases stayed unmatched. The chain's CDR3 is CASTQQGGYYGYTF. Written as DNA, the CDR3 is TGTGCCAGCACCCAACAGGGGGGTTATTATGGCTACACCTTC.

There are a few counts of this clone. The gene calls are TRBV19 and TRBJ1-6, with a possible D match to TRBD1 (5 bases). The V end was cut by 4 bases, the J end by 2 bases, with 15 bases between. Germline V gene sequence: CDR1 LNHDA, CDR2 SQIVND (reference sequence). This CDR3 has 17 residues. The CDR3 is CASSRGELGTYNSPLHF. Here the CDR3 DNA reads TGTGCCAGTAGTAGAGGGGAGCTCGGAACCTATAATTCACCCCTCCACTTT.

The sample holds a few counts of this clone. The chain joins TRBV6-5 to TRBJ2-3, with D perhaps TRBD2 (6 bases). Germline V CDR1 and CDR2: MNHEY, SVGAGI. This CDR3 comprises 12 residues. With 0 bases removed from V and 8 bases from J, the gap between germline ends came to 6 bases. The CDR3 protein is CASSYSGGTQYF. CDR3 DNA: TGTGCCAGCAGTTACTCGGGAGGTACGCAGTATTTT.

The chain combines TRBV5-6 with TRBJ1-2, with 10 bases matching TRBD1. Trimming removed 4 bases from V and 4 bases from J; junction bases left unmatched: 4. There are 14 residues in the CDR3. Germline V lookup: CDR1 SGHDT, CDR2 YYEEEE. CDR3: CASSPGQGLYGYTF. The CDR3 nucleotides read TGTGCCAGCAGCCCGGGACAGGGGCTCTATGGCTACACCTTC.

The rearrangement joins TRBV2 to TRBJ2-3, with a possible D match to TRBD1 (6 bases). V lost 8 bases to trimming and J lost 0 bases, with 12 bases between them. Per the germline V gene, CDR1 is SNHLY and CDR2 is FYNNEI. The CDR3 sequence is 14 residues long. The CDR3 spells CASWGQSSTDTQYF. DNA of the CDR3: TGTGCCAGCTGGGGACAATCGAGCACAGATACGCAGTATTTT.

The V call is TRBV4-1, the J call TRBJ1-6; tentatively, D is TRBD1 (5 bases). The germline V gene encodes CDR1 MGHRA and CDR2 YSYEKL. The CDR3 is 15 amino acids. The V and J ends lost 1 base and 10 bases respectively, with 14 bases between them. Here the CDR3 DNA reads TGCGCCAGCAGCCAAGCCGAAGGGGTGAGGTCACCCCTCCACTTT. Residues: CASSQAEGVRSPLHF.

This clone was detected many times. The V and J genes are TRBV7-9 and TRBJ1-1, with 8 bases that match TRBD1. Germline-derived CDR1 and CDR2 are SEHNR and FQNEAQ (reference sequence). V lost 5 bases, J lost 4 bases, and 3 bases stayed unmatched. This CDR3 has 13 residues. Written as DNA, the CDR3 is TGTGCCAGCAGCGGAGACAGGGGCACTGAAGCTTTCTTT. Its translation: CASSGDRGTEAFF.

This clone was picked up a small number of times. This may be a read error, as it is one base from a much larger clone. The chain has TRBV7-9 and TRBJ1-2, with 9 bases fitting TRBD1. CDR1 and CDR2 (germline): SEHNR, FQNEAQ (reference sequence). This CDR3 is built from 13 residues. V lost 5 bases and J lost 4; bases outside the gene matches: 2. As DNA, the CDR3 is TGTGCCAGCAGCCTGGGACAGGGCTATGGCTACACCTTC. Amino acids: CASSLGQGYGYTF. Using reference TRBV7-9 and TRBJ1-2 for the parts outside the CDR3, the full variable domain is DTGVSQNPRHKITKRGQNVTFRCDPISEHNRLYWYRQTLGQGPEFLTYFQNEAQLEKSRLLSDRFSAERPKGSFSTLEIQRTEQGDSAMYLCASSLGQGYGYTFGSGTRLTVV.

Only a few counts were recorded for this clone. The CDR3 spells CAWTRDRGGTDTQYF. CDR3 DNA sequence: TGTGCCTGGACCAGGGACAGGGGAGGGACAGATACGCAGTATTTT. The chain has TRBV30 and TRBJ2-3; 10 positions agree with TRBD1. The CDR3 runs to 15 residues. V was clipped by 4 bases and J by 3 bases; unmatched bases: 7. Germline V gene data show CDR1 as GTSNPN and CDR2 as SVGIG (reference sequence).

The rearrangement links TRBV7-6 to TRBJ2-2; D is ambiguous. Trimming stripped 2 bases from V and 5 bases from J, with 12 bases between. Germline values: CDR1 SGHVS, CDR2 FNYEAQ. This CDR3 contains 15 residues. CDR3 DNA: TGTGCCAGCAGCTTAACGCCCGAGCGAACCGGGGAGCTGTTTTTT. It yields the protein CASSLTPERTGELFF.

The CDR3 is CASRYRAGAYNEQFF. In DNA, the CDR3 is TGTGCCAGCAGGTATCGGGCGGGCGCTTACAATGAGCAGTTCTTC. The rearrangement links TRBV28 to TRBJ2-1, with a possible D match to TRBD2 (5 bases). Germline-derived CDR1 and CDR2 are MDHEN and SYDVKM. There are 15 residues in the CDR3. The V end was cut by 6 bases, the J end by 4 bases, with 16 bases between.

The chain employs TRBV10-3 and TRBJ1-2; no clear D gene. Trimming took 3 bases from V and 5 from J, leaving 10 bases between them. Germline assignment: CDR1 ENHRY and CDR2 SYGVKD. CDR3 length: 13 amino acids. The CDR3 spells CAISDRAVYGYTF. DNA for the CDR3: TGTGCCATCAGTGATCGGGCAGTTTATGGCTACACCTTC.

The V gene is TRBV5-1, the J gene TRBJ2-2, with 7 bases matching TRBD1. The CDR3 is 15 residues long. V trimming: 4 bases; J trimming: 1 base; junction bases outside the gene matches: 4. Germline V gene sequence: CDR1 SGHRS, CDR2 YFSETQ. The CDR3 loop reads CASSMRQGNTGELFF. The CDR3 DNA reads TGCGCCAGCAGCATGAGACAGGGGAACACCGGGGAGCTGTTTTTT.

The chain carries TRBV5-1 and TRBJ2-5; D tentatively fits TRBD1 or TRBD2 (5 bases each). Trimming shortened V by 0 bases and J by 4 bases, and 10 bases separated the two germline ends. The germline gives CDR1 SGHRS, CDR2 YFSETQ. This CDR3 comprises 14 residues. CDR3 sequence (DNA): TGCGCCAGCAGCTTGGCGGTGGGGGTAGAGACCCAGTACTTC. Protein: CASSLAVGVETQYF. The full variable domain, its missing parts supplied by reference TRBV5-1 and TRBJ2-5, is KAGVTQTPRYLIKTRGQQVTLSCSPISGHRSVSWYQQTPGQGLQFLFEYFSETQRNKGNFPGRFSGRQFSNSRSEMNVSTLELGDSALYLCASSLAVGVETQYFGPGTRLLVL.

The table lists this clone with a count of one. This chain joins TRBV6-5 and TRBJ2-3; no clear D gene. Germline values: CDR1 MNHEY, CDR2 SVGAGI. Trimming stripped 4 bases from V and 0 bases from J, with 14 bases between. The length of the CDR3 is 16 residues. The CDR3 sequence: CASSSPNSPSTDTQYF. DNA of the CDR3: TGTGCCAGCAGTTCCCCCAATAGCCCAAGCACAGATACGCAGTATTTT.

The chain is built from TRBV10-3 and TRBJ1-5; 9 bases are a match to TRBD1. The CDR3 runs 16 residues. The V gene's germline CDR1 is ENHRY and CDR2 SYGVKD. J lost 8 bases, V lost 6 bases, and 14 bases had no gene match. The CDR3, as DNA: TGTGCCATCAGGTCCGGGACAGGGAGTATAGGCGAGCCCCAGCATTTT. Protein: CAIRSGTGSIGEPQHF.

V gene TRBV7-2 combines with J gene TRBJ2-3; a weak D match, TRBD1 (5 bases). V was trimmed by 3 bases and J by 4 bases, leaving 14 bases between them. Germline CDR1 reads SGHTA; CDR2 reads FQGNSA. This CDR3 is 15 amino acids long. CDR3: CASSFVKGVADTQYF. The CDR3 DNA reads TGTGCCAGCAGCTTCGTCAAAGGGGTGGCAGATACGCAGTATTTT.

The chain joins TRBV7-6 to TRBJ2-7, with D maybe TRBD2 (5 bases). V was cut by 0 bases and J by 0 bases, with 12 bases left in between. The CDR3 runs to 16 residues. Germline CDR1 is SGHVS and CDR2 is FNYEAQ. The CDR3 DNA follows: TGTGCCAGCAGCTTAGCCAAGGCCGAGGGCTCCTACGAGCAGTACTTC. Translation: CASSLAKAEGSYEQYF.

The V call is TRBV6-1, the J call TRBJ2-3, with D possibly matching TRBD1 (7 bases). Trimming removed 6 bases at V and 8 bases at J, with 15 bases between. Germline lookup yields CDR1 MNHNS and CDR2 SASEGT. This CDR3 has 13 residues. The CDR3 DNA reads as TGTGCCAGCAGAGGAGGGGGCGCTTCTACGCAGTATTTT. Translating gives CASRGGGASTQYF.

This clone was counted ten times or more. The rearrangement uses TRBV6-5 and TRBJ1-5; D ambiguous. The germline gives CDR1 MNHEY, CDR2 SVGAGI. Between the trimmed V and J ends, which lost 4 bases and 2 bases, there was a span of 9 bases. This CDR3 has 14 residues. The CDR3 loop reads CASSLIGGNQPQHF. The CDR3 coding sequence is TGTGCCAGCAGTTTGATAGGCGGCAATCAGCCCCAGCATTTT.

This clone was recorded many times. This rearrangement joins TRBV2 to TRBJ1-6, with D perhaps TRBD1 (6 bases). From germline, CDR1 is SNHLY and CDR2 FYNNEI. The CDR3 consists of 15 residues. Trimming stripped 6 bases from V and 7 bases from J, with 16 bases between. CDR3 protein: CASRPRGGPNSPLHF. The DNA of the CDR3 is TGTGCCAGCAGGCCCAGGGGAGGACCCAATTCACCCCTCCACTTT. The variable domain in full, completed from reference TRBV2 and TRBJ1-6, reads EPEVTQTPSHQVTQMGQEVILRCVPISNHLYFYWYRQILGQKVEFLVSFYNNEISEKSEIFDDQFSVERPDGSNFTLKIRSTKLEDSAMYFCASRPRGGPNSPLHFGNGTRLTVT.

V usage is TRBV11-2 and J usage is TRBJ2-7, with TRBD2 identical over 10 bases. J was trimmed by 5 bases and V by 6 bases; bases with no gene match: 10. Germline loops: CDR1 SGHAT, CDR2 FQNNGV. The CDR3 has 15 amino acids. The CDR3 sequence is CASSSSGGAYHEQYV. Written as DNA, the CDR3 is TGTGCCAGCAGTTCCAGCGGGGGGGCTTACCACGAGCAGTACGTC.

V gene TRBV5-1 combines with J gene TRBJ1-1; D not certain. CDR3 length equals 15 residues. CDR1 is SGHRS and CDR2 is YFSETQ in the germline V gene. The V and J ends lost 3 bases and 5 bases respectively, with 17 bases between them. The CDR3 region is CASSSQSSRGTEAFF. The CDR3 DNA reads as TGCGCCAGCAGCTCGCAATCGTCTAGAGGGACTGAAGCTTTCTTT.

This clone was seen more than once but under ten times. This rearrangement joins TRBV2 to TRBJ1-5; the match to TRBD1 covers 7 bases. The V and J ends lost 4 bases and 3 bases, in that order; junction bases with no gene match: 6. The germline V gene has CDR1 SNHLY and CDR2 FYNNEI. The CDR3 sequence is 15 residues long. CDR3 nucleotides: TGTGCCAGCAGTGCCTCGGGACAGACCAATCAGCCCCAGCATTTT. The encoded protein is CASSASGQTNQPQHF. Complete variable domain (other parts from reference TRBV2 and TRBJ1-5): EPEVTQTPSHQVTQMGQEVILRCVPISNHLYFYWYRQILGQKVEFLVSFYNNEISEKSEIFDDQFSVERPDGSNFTLKIRSTKLEDSAMYFCASSASGQTNQPQHFGDGTRLSIL.

The rearrangement links TRBV28 to TRBJ2-7; TRBD2 aligns across 8 bases. The germline V gene has CDR1 MDHEN and CDR2 SYDVKM. This CDR3 is built from 14 residues. V dropped 6 bases and J dropped 7; count of bases not matched to a gene: 11. The CDR3 nucleotides read TGTGCCAGCAGCTTAGCGGGATTAGTGGGGGAGCAGTACTTC. This sequence encodes CASSLAGLVGEQYF.

This clone was counted ten times or more. The CDR3 loop is CASSGRTSGGYNEQFF. The CDR3, as DNA: TGTGCCAGCAGTGGGAGGACTAGCGGGGGGTACAATGAGCAGTTCTTC. V is TRBV2 and J is TRBJ2-1; 14 nucleotides agree with TRBD2. There are 16 residues in the CDR3. The trim removed 4 bases at V and 4 bases at J, leaving 3 bases unmatched. Germline V gene lookup returns CDR1 SNHLY and CDR2 FYNNEI.

This sequence joins TRBV28 and TRBJ2-2; 10 bases agree with TRBD1. CDR1 is MDHEN, CDR2 SYDVKM, per germline. The CDR3 has 14 amino acids. V lost 5 bases, J lost 3 bases, and 0 bases stayed unmatched. The CDR3 nucleotides are TGTGCCAGCAGTGGACAGGGGGACACCGGGGAGCTGTTTTTT. Translation: CASSGQGDTGELFF. Full variable domain (missing parts from reference TRBV28 and TRBJ2-2): DVKVTQSSRYLVKRTGEKVFLECVQDMDHENMFWYRQDPGLGLRLIYFSYDVKMKEKGDIPEGYSVSREKKERFSLILESASTNQTSMYLCASSGQGDTGELFFGEGSRLTVL.

The chain carries TRBV28 and TRBJ2-2; D is perhaps TRBD1 or TRBD2 (5 bases each). The CDR3 totals 15 residues. Trimming removed 2 bases at V and 0 bases at J, with 7 bases between. Germline-derived CDR1 and CDR2 are MDHEN and SYDVKM. The CDR3 sequence: CASSLGGANTGELFF. The CDR3 bases are TGTGCCAGCAGTTTAGGGGGTGCGAACACCGGGGAGCTGTTTTTT.

In its sample, this clone is medium-sized (0.01 to 0.1%). The CDR3 sequence is CASRGDRAREQYF. The CDR3 nucleotides are TGTGCCAGCAGGGGGGACAGGGCTCGGGAGCAGTACTTC. The chain couples TRBV27 to TRBJ2-7; 9 positions agree with TRBD1. The CDR3 spans 13 residues. Germline V lookup: CDR1 MNHEY, CDR2 SMNVEV (reference sequence). The J segment lost 7 bases and the V segment lost 6 bases, leaving 7 bases of the junction unmatched.

There are a few counts of this clone. V and J are TRBV2 and TRBJ2-1, with a possible D match to TRBD2 (8 bases). Trimming shortened V by 2 bases and J by 4 bases, and 21 bases separated the two germline ends. The germline V gene has CDR1 SNHLY and CDR2 FYNNEI. This CDR3 spans 18 amino acids. CDR3 region: CASSEYQGQRERYNEQFF. DNA for the CDR3: TGTGCCAGCAGTGAATACCAGGGACAGCGGGAGAGGTACAATGAGCAGTTCTTC. Combining the CDR3 with reference TRBV2 and TRBJ2-1 gives the whole variable domain EPEVTQTPSHQVTQMGQEVILRCVPISNHLYFYWYRQILGQKVEFLVSFYNNEISEKSEIFDDQFSVERPDGSNFTLKIRSTKLEDSAMYFCASSEYQGQRERYNEQFFGPGTRLTVL.

V usage is TRBV28 and J usage is TRBJ2-2; D gene unclear. V lost 11 bases to trimming and J lost 4 bases, with 14 bases between them. The CDR3 is 13 residues long. Germline assignment: CDR1 MDHEN and CDR2 SYDVKM. The CDR3 here is CAGQSSSTGELFF. The DNA of the CDR3 is TGTGCCGGCCAAAGCAGTAGCACCGGGGAGCTGTTTTTT.